This T cell receptor (beta chain) was identified during a study of early T cells in non-severe SARS-CoV-2 infection. Overall study context: Chains were unpaired, as sequencing was done on bulk RNA from unsorted whole blood.

Individual cDNA molecules carried attached unique molecular identifiers. TCRdb reanalysed the 5' RACE reads using MiXCR and keeps one entry per CDR3 protein. The repertoire has around 83,000 distinct CDR3 sequences, approximately 12% of them found once; the top ten carry 4.4%. This clonotype showed up many times. Its antigen remains unidentified. Per germline, CDR1 DFQATT and CDR2 SNEGSKA (reference sequence). This CDR3 comprises 13 residues. V was trimmed by 1 base and J by 1 base, leaving 7 bases between them. Study results and limitations: Anti-spike CD8 responses were favored in VDJdb matching, and private and CD4 specificities were missed.

The source material was whole blood, sampled at baseline. The receptor's source is an adult who was a healthcare worker with PCR-confirmed SARS-CoV-2 infection or an uninfected control (not recorded which). The chain employs TRBV20-1 and TRBJ1-2; D is unclear. In DNA form, the CDR3 reads TGCAGTGCTAGAGGGCAGTTTAACTATGGCTACACCTTC. It is translated as CSARGQFNYGYTF.